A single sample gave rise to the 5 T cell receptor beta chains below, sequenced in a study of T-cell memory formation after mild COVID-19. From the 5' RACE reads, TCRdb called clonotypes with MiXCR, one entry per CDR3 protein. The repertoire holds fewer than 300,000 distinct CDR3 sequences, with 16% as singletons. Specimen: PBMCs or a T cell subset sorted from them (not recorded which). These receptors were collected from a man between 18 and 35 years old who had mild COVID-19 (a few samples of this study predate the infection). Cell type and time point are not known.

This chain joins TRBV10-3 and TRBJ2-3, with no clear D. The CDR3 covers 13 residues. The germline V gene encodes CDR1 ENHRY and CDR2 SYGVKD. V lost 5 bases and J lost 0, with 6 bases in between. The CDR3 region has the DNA TGTGCCATCAGTTCGACTAGCACAGATACGCAGTATTTT. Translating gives CAISSTSTDTQYF.

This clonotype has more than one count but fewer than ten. CDR3 amino acids: CASSEAIGTSGGPDPDTQYF. DNA for the CDR3: TGTGCCAGCAGTGAAGCGATTGGGACTAGCGGGGGGCCAGATCCCGATACGCAGTATTTT. The chain employs TRBV2 and TRBJ2-3; 15 nucleotides align to TRBD2. The trim removed 0 bases at V and 6 bases at J, leaving 13 bases unmatched. Germline values: CDR1 SNHLY, CDR2 FYNNEI. The CDR3 extends over 20 amino acids.

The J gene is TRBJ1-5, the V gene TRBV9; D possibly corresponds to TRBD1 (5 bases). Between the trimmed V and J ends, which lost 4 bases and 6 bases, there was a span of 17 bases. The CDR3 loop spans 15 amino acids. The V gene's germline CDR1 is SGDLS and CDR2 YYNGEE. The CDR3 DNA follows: TGTGCCAGCAGCCCGGGGGAGGTTTCTTCTCAGCCCCAGCATTTT. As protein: CASSPGEVSSQPQHF.

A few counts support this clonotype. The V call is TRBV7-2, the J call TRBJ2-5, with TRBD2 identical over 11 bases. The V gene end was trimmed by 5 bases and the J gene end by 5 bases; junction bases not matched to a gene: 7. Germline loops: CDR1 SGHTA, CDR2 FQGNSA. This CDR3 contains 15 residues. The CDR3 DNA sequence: TGTGCCAGCAGCGACCCTAGCGGGGGGCGTGAGACCCAGTACTTC. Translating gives CASSDPSGGRETQYF.

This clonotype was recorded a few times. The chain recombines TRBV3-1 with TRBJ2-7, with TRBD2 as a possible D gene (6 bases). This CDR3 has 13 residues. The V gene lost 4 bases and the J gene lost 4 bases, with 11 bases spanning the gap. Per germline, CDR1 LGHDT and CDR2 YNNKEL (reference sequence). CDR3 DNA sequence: TGTGCCAGCAGCCCTAACCGGGGGTACGAGCAGTACTTC. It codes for CASSPNRGYEQYF.